The next 2 T cell receptor beta chains were all read from a single sample in a study of blood T cells in healthy people across ages (dated by TCRdb to between 2014 and 2016). To prepare the library, 5' RACE was applied. Sequencing instrument: Illumina HiSeq 2500. The second PCR ran for about 7 to 11 cycles and used a J-beta primer mix along with a sample-barcoded 5' primer. TCRdb applied fastp at Q25 and MiXCR to the public reads, then kept only in-frame beta chains. All rows with the same CDR3 protein become a single entry with the most common DNA and genes. A total of about 680,000 distinct CDR3 sequences appear in this sample, 45% to 50% of them only once. The ten largest make up about a third of the sample. Input material: blood. The receptors derive from a woman aged 55-70 years in good health.

Points on this clonotype: The junction shows a germline mismatch at one end, possibly a read error. The rearrangement uses TRBV4-3 and TRBJ2-1, with 8 nucleotides matching TRBD1. The germline CDR1 and CDR2 sequences are LGHNA and YSLEER. This CDR3 is built from 16 residues. Here the CDR3 reads CTSSQQTGGSYNEQFF. CDR3 nucleotide sequence: TGCACCAGCAGCCAGCAAACAGGGGGATCCTACAATGAGCAGTTCTTC.

This clonotype was detected many times. The rearrangement uses TRBV20-1 and TRBJ2-7, with a tentative D call TRBD1 (6 bases). V lost 6 bases to trimming and J lost 2 bases, with 14 bases between them. Germline-derived CDR1 and CDR2 are DFQATT and SNEGSKA (reference sequence). The CDR3 loop spans 13 amino acids. CDR3: CSAPSGQTYEQYF. The DNA of the CDR3 is TGCAGTGCCCCCTCAGGACAGACCTACGAGCAGTACTTC.